Here is one T cell receptor (beta chain) with its context. The antigen is undetermined. CDR3 length: 15 amino acids. Germline assignment: CDR1 SGHNT and CDR2 YYREEE (reference sequence). Germline trimming cut 7 bases from V and 2 bases from J; bases unmatched to any gene: 8. This sample was taken from a study of cytomegalovirus exposure and HLA in healthy donors. Study results and limitations: Specific recognition of CMV antigens was confirmed in vitro for a few chains (all CMV-associated). Sequencing depth roughly uniform across donors was assumed in presence/absence analyses. Later analysis demonstrated an association between a missense DCLRE1C variant and TCR beta V- and J-gene trimming.

The PCR ran on 60 Vbeta and 13 Jbeta primers. As originally analysed: An analysis that came later counted 80 million or so unique TCR beta chains, approximately 12 million shared. Sequenced by immunoSEQ multiplex PCR; TCRdb stores in-frame clones only, minus some. D and trimming were read from the DNA, whereas the V and J calls and clone size are those reported in that table. The sample yields under 200,000 clones, over 60% seen once. V gene TRBV5-4 combines with J gene TRBJ2-3, with TRBD2 matching 9 bases. Sequencing used PBMCs. The source of this sequence is a woman aged 25-40 years in good health and CMV-seronegative. The DNA for the CDR3 is TGTGCCAGCGGTCCGGGCGGGAGGGACACAGATACGCAGTATTTT. Protein product: CASGPGGRDTDTQYF.